A single sample gave rise to the 7 T cell receptor beta chains below, sequenced in a study of patients and donors after allogeneic stem cell transplantation. TCRdb re-called the RT-PCR reads through MiXCR, storing one row per CDR3 protein. The sample consists of roughly 880,000 distinct CDR3 sequences, approximately 18% of them appearing once. The sequenced material came from blood, either unsorted or a sorted T cell fraction (not recorded which). These receptors were collected from a human donor who was either an allogeneic HSCT recipient or a stem cell or donor lymphocyte infusion donor (not recorded which). It is not recorded whose cells these are; they may come from a transplant donor.

The rearrangement uses TRBV24-1 and TRBJ2-7, with D maybe TRBD1 (6 bases). The germline CDR1 and CDR2 sequences are KGHDR and SFDVKD. The CDR3 has 16 residues. V gave up 1 base and J gave up 2 bases, with 14 bases separating them. CDR3 DNA: TGTGCCACCAGTGATTTCGGTTCTCAGGGGACCTACGAGCAGTACTTC. It is translated as CATSDFGSQGTYEQYF.

This clonotype showed up many times. The chain employs TRBV12-3 or TRBV12-4 and TRBJ2-7; D not resolved. V was cut by 6 bases and J by 6 bases, with 15 bases left in between. This CDR3 region has 13 residues. In DNA, the CDR3 is TGTGCCAGCAGGTCCCCCAATGGGTTCGAGCAGTACTTC. Its translation is CASRSPNGFEQYF.

The chain carries TRBV30 and TRBJ2-3, with D possibly TRBD1 on 7 matching bases. This CDR3 spans 12 amino acids. Per the germline V gene, CDR1 is GTSNPN and CDR2 is SVGIG (reference sequence). Written as DNA, the CDR3 is TGTGCTCAAGATCCAGGGGGGGATACGCAGTATTTT. Amino acids: CAQDPGGDTQYF.

The chain recombines TRBV14 with TRBJ2-5; 7 bases match TRBD2. Germline lookup yields CDR1 SGHDN and CDR2 FVKESK. The V gene end was trimmed by 2 bases and the J gene end by 1 base; junction bases not matched to a gene: 7. The CDR3 length is 16 residues. The CDR3 nucleotides read TGTGCCAGCAGCCAAAGAAGGGGACTAACCCAAGAGACCCAGTACTTC. It codes for CASSQRRGLTQETQYF.

V is TRBV9 and J is TRBJ1-6; D might be TRBD1 (5 bases). Germline V gene sequence: CDR1 SGDLS, CDR2 YYNGEE. The CDR3 has 14 amino acids. The V and J ends lost 4 bases and 9 bases respectively, with 14 bases between them. Written as DNA, the CDR3 is TGTGCCAGCAGCCTCAGGGAGAAGGGTTCACCCCTCCACTTT. This gives the protein CASSLREKGSPLHF.

The chain has TRBV5-6 and TRBJ2-4; TRBD2 matches at 10 bases. Germline loops: CDR1 SGHDT, CDR2 YYEEEE. V shed 6 bases, J shed 5 bases, and the junction held 11 bases outside the gene matches. The CDR3 contains 16 residues. CDR3 region: CASTEEREGRENIQYF. The CDR3 region has the DNA TGTGCCAGCACCGAAGAGCGGGAGGGCCGGGAAAACATTCAGTACTTC.

This clonotype was recorded a few times. The chain combines TRBV12-3 or TRBV12-4 with TRBJ1-1; TRBD1 is a possible D gene (5 bases). The V and J ends lost 2 bases and 1 base respectively, with 11 bases between them. The CDR3 sequence is 15 residues long. CDR3 coding DNA: TGTGCCAGCAGTTTAAGGTCCACAGGGAACACTGAAGCTTTCTTT. Translation: CASSLRSTGNTEAFF.